Shown below are 2 T cell receptor beta chains from a single sample sequenced in a study of cytomegalovirus exposure and HLA in healthy donors. Use of 60 Vbeta and 13 Jbeta primers characterized the PCR. This table comes from immunoSEQ multiplex PCR, and its TCRdb copy is limited to in-frame clones, with some not included. The sample records 180,000 or so clones, more than 70% being singletons. Sequences were obtained from PBMCs. These receptors were taken from a woman in her thirties or forties in good health and CMV-seropositive.

As concerns this clone: The sample holds other DNA sequences that translate to the same CDR3. The V call is TRBV6-4, the J call TRBJ2-1, with 14 bases identical to TRBD2. The junction had 2 bases not matched to a gene; V was cut back by 0 bases and J by 7 bases. Germline CDR1 and CDR2: MRHNA and SNTAGT. The CDR3 length is 16 residues. The CDR3 coding sequence is TGTGCCAGCAGTGACTCGGGGACTAGCGGGAGAAATGAGCAGTTCTTC. The encoded protein is CASSDSGTSGRNEQFF.

The chain recombines TRBV28 with TRBJ2-3, with 9 bases identical to TRBD1. V shed 1 base, J shed 1 base, and the junction held 3 bases outside the gene matches. The CDR3 runs 16 residues. Germline V CDR1 and CDR2: MDHEN, SYDVKM. CDR3 residues: CASSLLRDRGTDTQYF. Here the CDR3 DNA reads TGTGCCAGCAGTTTATTACGGGACAGGGGCACAGATACGCAGTATTTT.